A selection of T cell receptor beta chains follows, all from one sample in a study of blood T cell repertoires in COVID-19. Produced via immunoSEQ multiplex PCR; TCRdb's table is partial and in-frame only. The table lists under 200,000 clones, around 79% of them singletons. Sequenced: peripheral blood. The receptors here all came from a woman aged 55-75 years with COVID-19, enrolled during active disease. Both conserved end residues are part of each CDR3. Fields, in order: D gene, J gene, V gene, clone size, CDR3 DNA, CDR3 protein. A D gene is named only where the DNA matches it firmly. Clone size is not always given. Where it is, it says once, few, many or a class for expanded clones.

NA	TRBJ1-5	TRBV27	once	TGTGCCAGCAGAACGAGTAAGAATAGCAATCAGCCCCAGCATTTT	CASRTSKNSNQPQHF
NA	TRBJ1-1	TRBV18	few	TGTGCCAGCTCACGAACAGGGTTGGGTGACACTGAAGCTTTCTTT	CASSRTGLGDTEAFF
NA	TRBJ2-3	TRBV30	NA	TGTGCCTGGAGTGTAGGCGGGATGATCACAGATACGCAGTATTTT	CAWSVGGMITDTQYF
NA	TRBJ1-1	TRBV9	NA	TGTGCCAGCAGCCCGAGGACAGATAAGAACACTGAAGCTTTCTTT	CASSPRTDKNTEAFF
NA	TRBJ2-3	TRBV28	once	TGTGCCAGCAGTACCGCTACGGATACGCAGTATTTT	CASSTATDTQYF
TRBD1	TRBJ1-2	TRBV5-1	once	TGCGCCAGCAGCTTAGACAGGGCGGATGGCTACACCTTC	CASSLDRADGYTF
TRBD2	TRBJ2-7	TRBV4-3	NA	TGCGCCAGCAGCCAAGATATCCAGCGGGACCTTCGCGAGCAGTACTTC	CASSQDIQRDLREQYF
TRBD1	TRBJ2-1	TRBV13	NA	TGTGCCAGCAGCCCCCTCGACAGGGGGGATAATGAGCAGTTCTTC	CASSPLDRGDNEQFF
NA	TRBJ1-1	TRBV6-6	NA	TGTGCCAGCAGGTACGGGCAGGCAAACACTGAAGCTTTCTTT	CASRYGQANTEAFF
NA	TRBJ1-1	TRBV5-1	NA	TGCGCCAGCAGCTTGCAGCGGGACACTGAAGCTTTCTTT	CASSLQRDTEAFF
TRBD1	TRBJ1-4	TRBV5-1	NA	TGCGCCAGCAGTTTTCAGGGACAGGTTGGTGAAAAACTGTTTTTT	CASSFQGQVGEKLFF
TRBD2	TRBJ2-1	TRBV29-1	NA	TGCAGCGTCGAAACTAGCGGATTCTACAATGAGCAGTTCTTC	CSVETSGFYNEQFF
NA	TRBJ2-3	TRBV11-2	NA	TGTGCCAGCAGCTTAAGGGGACACCTCACAGATACGCAGTATTTT	CASSLRGHLTDTQYF
NA	TRBJ2-2	TRBV2	few	TGTGCCAGCAGTGATTTGGGGGCTGGGGCCGGGGAGCTGTTTTTT	CASSDLGAGAGELFF
NA	TRBJ1-5	TRBV28	once	TGTGCCAGCAGACTGAGCGGGGGGCCCCAGCATTTT	CASRLSGGPQHF
NA	TRBJ1-1	TRBV12-3/TRBV12-4	NA	TGTGCCAGCAGTTTCCCCGGGGTTCGTGAAGCTTTCTTT	CASSFPGVREAFF
TRBD1	TRBJ2-7	TRBV7-8	NA	TGTGCCAGCAGCCTTCGCGCCGGGACAGGGGCCTACGAGCAGTACTTC	CASSLRAGTGAYEQYF
TRBD1	TRBJ2-7	TRBV5-4	NA	TGTGCCAGCAGTCCCAGGGGGAACTACGAGCAGTACTTC	CASSPRGNYEQYF
NA	TRBJ1-4	TRBV28	NA	TGTGCCAGCAGTTACAACCCACGCTCACCTAATGAAAAACTGTTTTTT	CASSYNPRSPNEKLFF
NA	TRBJ1-6	TRBV9	NA	TGTGCCAGCAGCGAAAGCCCCGGGAGGGAGGGAACCCTCCACTTT	CASSESPGREGTLHF
NA	TRBJ1-1	TRBV5-1	NA	TGCGCCAGCAGCTTGGACGGCGGGGGGAACACTGAAGCTTTCTTT	CASSLDGGGNTEAFF
NA	TRBJ1-2	TRBV28	NA	TGTGCCAGCAGACCGACAGGAGCCTATGGCTACACCTTC	CASRPTGAYGYTF
TRBD1	TRBJ2-1	TRBV5-1	NA	TGTGCCAGCAGCTTGGAACAGGGGGCGGGTAATGAGCAGTTCTTC	CASSLEQGAGNEQFF